The next 30 T cell receptor delta chains were all read from a single sample in a study of Vδ1+ human thymocytes (dated by TCRdb to the late 2010s). These receptors' targets are unknown. General study outcomes and caveats: In contrast to oligoclonal peripheral blood repertoires, thymic TRG and TRD repertoires appeared to be highly polyclonal with Gaussian CDR3 length distributions.

Sequencing instrument: Illumina MiSeq. RNA extraction was performed with the RNeasy mini kit, and reverse transcription was done with Superscript III. CDR3 amplicons were produced by multiplex PCR using pooled V-gene forward primers and a constant-region reverse primer with Illumina adaptor overhangs. With CATT, TCRdb called clones again from the public reads; duplicate DNA rows were later joined. For this sample there are about 75,000 delta-chain clones; around 35% appear just once. The ten largest account for approximately 0.25% of the sample. The sequencing input was Vdelta1+ gamma-delta thymocytes from the thymus. Taken with the paper, the label for cell subset or site translates to: FACS-sorted CD3+ TCRalphabeta- TCRVdelta1+ TCRVdelta2- thymocytes. The source of these receptors is a boy under three years old who had congenital heart surgery.

This clone has at least ten counts. V gene TRDV2 combines with J gene TRDJ1; D perhaps matches TRDD3 (6 bases). The germline V gene encodes CDR1 GEAIGNYY and CDR2 EKD. Trimming removed 1 base at V and 3 bases at J, with 8 bases between. CDR3 size: 13 residues. CDR3 amino acids: CACDTGGPDKLIF. As DNA, the CDR3 is TGTGCCTGTGACACTGGGGGGCCCGATAAACTCATCTTT.

This clone was counted between two and nine times. V is TRDV2 and J is TRDJ1; 12 nucleotides match TRDD3. Trimming at V came to 1 base and at J to 3 bases, leaving 14 bases not matched to a gene. Germline CDR1 reads GEAIGNYY; CDR2 reads EKD. The CDR3 extends over 19 amino acids. The CDR3 DNA sequence: TGTGCCTGTGACACTTCCCCCAGTACTGGGGGATACAGGGCCGATAAACTCATCTTT. This sequence encodes CACDTSPSTGGYRADKLIF.

The chain links TRDV1 to TRDJ1, with D possibly matching TRDD2 (5 bases). This CDR3 is built from 17 residues. Trimming cost V 0 bases and J 8 bases, with 22 bases left between them. The V gene's germline CDR1 is TSWWSYY and CDR2 QGS. The CDR3 loop is CALGELAHLRRTAKLIF. CDR3 bases: TGTGCTCTTGGGGAACTAGCTCACCTACGTCGTACTGCCAAACTCATCTTT.

V is TRDV3 and J is TRDJ1, with D possibly TRDD3 on 6 matching bases. CDR1 and CDR2 from the germline V gene are TVYSNPD and GDNSRS (reference sequence). V was trimmed by 1 base and J by 0 bases, leaving 9 bases between them. This CDR3 comprises 13 residues. The CDR3 nucleotides read TGTGCCTTTATGTGGGGATACACCGATAAACTCATCTTT. Its translation: CAFMWGYTDKLIF.

This clone was detected a few times. This rearrangement joins TRDV2 to TRDJ1, with 12 nucleotides matching TRDD3. The germline gives CDR1 GEAIGNYY, CDR2 EKD. This CDR3 is built from 18 residues. V shed 3 bases, J shed 0 bases, and the junction held 10 bases outside the gene matches. The CDR3 reads CACDLYWGILPNTDKLIF. CDR3 bases: TGTGCCTGTGACCTGTACTGGGGGATACTCCCCAACACCGATAAACTCATCTTT.

Details on this clone: The junction and the germline gene differ at one end; a read error may be behind it. The chain carries TRDV1 and TRDJ1, with 7 bases that match TRDD3. Germline CDR1 reads TSWWSYY; CDR2 reads QGS. The CDR3 runs to 20 residues. The CDR3 region is CALGEIAHKYWGTHGDKPIF. The DNA of the CDR3 is TGTGCTCTTGGGGAAATTGCGCATAAGTACTGGGGCACACATGGGGATAAACCCATCTTT.

This clone was picked up a small number of times. The genes are TRDV1 and TRDJ1; 8 bases are shared with TRDD3. After removal of 3 bases from V and 5 bases from J, the junction contained 17 bases not matched to a gene. The CDR3 consists of 18 residues. CDR1 is TSWWSYY, CDR2 QGS, per germline. CDR3 bases: TGTGCTCTTGGGGACCTCCACCGTACTGGGGGCTTGAGTGATAAACTCATCTTT. Amino acids: CALGDLHRTGGLSDKLIF.

This clone was observed a few times. This chain uses TRDV1 with TRDJ1; possibly TRDD3 for D (8 bases). V was pared by 3 bases and J by 3 bases, with 32 bases between. This CDR3 is built from 21 residues. Germline-derived CDR1 and CDR2 are TSWWSYY and QGS. This CDR3 is CALGDTKIPTRGISCPDKLIF. For the CDR3, the DNA is TGTGCTCTTGGGGACACCAAAATTCCTACGCGGGGGATAAGCTGCCCCGATAAACTCATCTTT.

This clone was detected once. The sample contains more than one DNA sequence encoding this CDR3. The rearrangement uses TRDV2 and TRDJ1, with 8 bases lining up with TRDD3. Germline CDR1 GEAIGNYY, CDR2 EKD. This CDR3 region has 14 residues. The CDR3 is CASWGTHPTDKLIF. DNA for the CDR3: TGTGCATCCTGGGGGACCCACCCCACCGATAAACTCATCTTT.

J is TRDJ1 and V is TRDV1; 13 bases fit TRDD3. The CDR3 runs to 21 residues. The J segment lost 3 bases and the V segment lost 4 bases, leaving 20 bases of the junction unmatched. Germline V gives CDR1 TSWWSYY, CDR2 QGS. This CDR3 reads CALGVISAYWGIRGGPDKLIF. The CDR3, as DNA: TGTGCTCTTGGGGTCATTTCCGCCTACTGGGGGATACGTGGCGGACCCGATAAACTCATCTTT.

This rearrangement joins TRDV1 to TRDJ1, with 7 bases fitting TRDD3. With 2 bases clipped from V and 0 bases from J, the junction kept 15 bases outside the gene matches. Germline values: CDR1 TSWWSYY, CDR2 QGS. The CDR3 totals 19 residues. CDR3 region: CALGEKRGIEGSYTDKLIF. The CDR3 DNA reads TGTGCTCTTGGGGAAAAAAGGGGGATTGAAGGAAGCTACACCGATAAACTCATCTTT.

This chain links TRDV1 with TRDJ1, with D possibly being TRDD3 (10 bases). The CDR3 length is 22 residues. V lost 4 bases, J lost 0 bases, and 33 bases lay in between. Germline values: CDR1 TSWWSYY, CDR2 QGS. CDR3 sequence: CALGAAFLRSWGIWGDTDKLIF. The CDR3 nucleotides are TGTGCTCTTGGGGCGGCCTTCCTACGTTCCTGGGGGATATGGGGGGACACCGATAAACTCATCTTT.

The chain recombines TRDV1 with TRDJ1, with 11 bases identical to TRDD3. Unmatched junction bases numbered 3, after V lost 2 bases and J lost 7 bases. The CDR3 has 14 residues. Germline CDR1 and CDR2: TSWWSYY and QGS. CDR3 sequence reads: CALGEDWGIGKLIF. Here the CDR3 DNA reads TGTGCTCTTGGGGAAGACTGGGGGATAGGTAAACTCATCTTT.

A few counts support this clone. V usage is TRDV1 and J usage is TRDJ1; 9 nucleotides match TRDD3. Germline CDR1 reads TSWWSYY; CDR2 reads QGS. The CDR3 has 22 amino acids. The junction had 21 bases not matched to a gene; V was cut back by 0 bases and J by 1 base. DNA for the CDR3: TGTGCTCTTGGGGAACTAGTACGTCCCCTGTACTGGGGGAGCGCGGCCACCGATAAACTCATCTTT. Amino acids: CALGELVRPLYWGSAATDKLIF.

The chain employs TRDV1 and TRDJ1; 11 positions agree with TRDD3. This CDR3 contains 18 residues. The ends lost 0 bases at V and 0 bases at J; junction bases unmatched: 6. The germline V gene encodes CDR1 TSWWSYY and CDR2 QGS. CDR3 loop: CALGELRLGDTYTDKLIF. CDR3 DNA sequence: TGTGCTCTTGGGGAACTCAGGCTGGGGGATACTTACACCGATAAACTCATCTTT.

This chain joins TRDV1 and TRDJ1, with TRDD3 matching 11 bases. CDR3 length: 21 residues. Germline-derived CDR1 and CDR2 are TSWWSYY and QGS. Trimming removed 1 base from V and 1 base from J; junction bases left unmatched: 17. CDR3 protein: CALGERSALELLGDSTDKLIF. Here the CDR3 DNA reads TGTGCTCTTGGGGAACGATCGGCGCTCGAGTTACTGGGGGATAGCACCGATAAACTCATCTTT.

Details on this clone: One junction end disagrees with the germline gene, perhaps due to a read error. The chain employs TRDV1 and TRDJ1; 10 positions agree with TRDD3. The CDR3 is 23 amino acids. CDR1 is TSWWSYY, CDR2 QGS, per germline. The CDR3 region has the DNA TGTGCTCTTGGGGAAGGCGAGACGGGGCGGTACTGGGGGATTTACTCGTACACTGATAAACTCATCTTT. Its translation is CALGEGETGRYWGIYSYTDKLIF.

This clone occurred a few times. The chain carries TRDV1 and TRDJ1; tentative D call: TRDD2 (6 bases). The germline gives CDR1 TSWWSYY, CDR2 QGS. V was clipped by 2 bases and J by 1 base, with 11 bases between them. The CDR3 extends over 15 amino acids. In DNA, the CDR3 is TGTGCTCTTGGGGAATTCCTTCCATCCACCGATAAACTCATCTTT. This translates into CALGEFLPSTDKLIF.

Note on this clone: The same CDR3 is also encoded by other DNA sequences in this sample. This chain uses TRDV1 with TRDJ1; weak D call: TRDD2 (8 bases). CDR1 is TSWWSYY, CDR2 QGS, per germline. V was trimmed by 1 base and J by 0 bases, leaving 30 bases between them. The CDR3 has 22 amino acids. In DNA form, the CDR3 reads TGTGCTCTTGGGGAACGCGTCCTTCCTAAAGGGGGATCTACAAAGTACACCGATAAACTCATCTTT. It is translated as CALGERVLPKGGSTKYTDKLIF.

V and J are TRDV1 and TRDJ1, with D perhaps matching TRDD2 (5 bases). The germline gives CDR1 TSWWSYY, CDR2 QGS. The V gene lost 5 bases and the J gene lost 0 bases, with 22 bases spanning the gap. This CDR3 spans 18 amino acids. The CDR3 sequence: CALGFHTYGGLYTDKLIF. The CDR3 DNA reads as TGTGCTCTTGGGTTCCACACCTACGGCGGGCTGTACACCGATAAACTCATCTTT.

This clone was counted a few times. The chain couples TRDV1 to TRDJ1; 12 bases line up with TRDD3. The trim removed 0 bases at V and 0 bases at J, leaving 11 bases unmatched. The CDR3 length is 20 residues. Germline loops: CDR1 TSWWSYY, CDR2 QGS. The CDR3 sequence is CALGELVPYWGIPDTDKLIF. DNA of the CDR3: TGTGCTCTTGGGGAACTAGTTCCGTACTGGGGGATACCCGACACCGATAAACTCATCTTT.

The chain recombines TRDV1 with TRDJ1; D gene uncertain. Germline CDR1 is TSWWSYY and CDR2 is QGS. V was pared by 4 bases and J by 1 base, with 19 bases between. The CDR3 length is 17 residues. Here the CDR3 reads CALGVKRRDRSTDKLIF. The CDR3 DNA reads TGTGCTCTTGGGGTTAAACGAAGGGACCGTTCCACCGATAAACTCATCTTT.

The rearrangement uses TRDV1 and TRDJ1, with D maybe TRDD2 (5 bases). With 2 bases removed from V and 0 bases from J, the gap between germline ends came to 22 bases. Germline-derived CDR1 and CDR2 are TSWWSYY and QGS. The CDR3 covers 19 residues. Here the CDR3 DNA reads TGTGCTCTTGGGGAATTCGCCCTACCCACTTTAGACGACACCGATAAACTCATCTTT. Its protein product is CALGEFALPTLDDTDKLIF.

The rearrangement joins TRDV1 to TRDJ1; the match to TRDD3 covers 11 bases. The V segment lost 0 bases and the J segment 0 bases; nucleotides outside the gene matches: 18. CDR3 length equals 22 residues. Germline V gene data show CDR1 as TSWWSYY and CDR2 as QGS. This chain's CDR3 is CALGELFPTGGYPPLYTDKLIF. In nucleotides, the CDR3 is TGTGCTCTTGGGGAACTGTTTCCTACTGGGGGATATCCCCCCTTGTACACCGATAAACTCATCTTT.

The V gene is TRDV1, the J gene TRDJ1; D possibly corresponds to TRDD2 (9 bases). The CDR3 extends over 24 amino acids. Germline CDR1 TSWWSYY, CDR2 QGS. V lost 0 bases to trimming and J lost 0 bases, with 35 bases between them. CDR3 protein: CALGELPQPSYFLLGVPYTDKLIF. Written as DNA, the CDR3 is TGTGCTCTTGGGGAACTCCCCCAACCTTCCTACTTCTTACTGGGGGTCCCGTACACCGATAAACTCATCTTT.

J is TRDJ1 and V is TRDV1, with TRDD3 matching over 10 bases. The J segment lost 9 bases and the V segment lost 3 bases, leaving 31 bases of the junction unmatched. Germline V CDR1 and CDR2: TSWWSYY, QGS. This CDR3 region has 22 residues. The CDR3 protein is CALGDGLPINARHGGYLGQLIF. CDR3 in DNA: TGTGCTCTTGGGGACGGGCTTCCTATTAATGCCCGACATGGGGGATACTTGGGTCAACTCATCTTT.

The chain links TRDV1 to TRDJ1; no clear D gene. Trimming pared 5 bases from V and 0 bases from J, leaving 19 bases between. The CDR3 covers 17 residues. Germline loops: CDR1 TSWWSYY, CDR2 QGS. DNA of the CDR3: TGTGCTCTTGGGAACCACTACGGACCCTGGTACACCGATAAACTCATCTTT. Translation gives CALGNHYGPWYTDKLIF.

With respect to this clone: Germline is not matched at one junction end, which may reflect a read error. V and J are TRDV2 and TRDJ3; D is unclear. CDR1 and CDR2 (germline): GEAIGNYY, EKD. CDR3 length: 14 residues. The CDR3 reads CACATGWATRQMFF. CDR3 sequence (DNA): TGTGCCTGTGCCACCGGATGGGCCACCCGACAGATGTTTTTC.

This clone was recorded a few times. The chain joins TRDV1 to TRDJ1; 10 nucleotides match TRDD3. J gave up 0 bases and V 4 bases, and 14 bases lay outside the gene matches. Per the germline V gene, CDR1 is TSWWSYY and CDR2 is QGS. The CDR3 is 19 residues long. The CDR3 nucleotides are TGTGCTCTTGGGGTCCTTCCTATCGGTACTGGGGGATACACCGATAAACTCATCTTT. It specifies CALGVLPIGTGGYTDKLIF.

This clone was detected a few times. J is TRDJ1 and V is TRDV1; TRDD2 matches at 7 bases. The CDR3 extends over 20 amino acids. Trimming took 1 base from V and 1 from J; bases not matched to a gene: 18. Germline V gene lookup returns CDR1 TSWWSYY and CDR2 QGS. The CDR3 nucleotides are TGTGCTCTTGGGGAACCTAGGCCTTCCTCGACTCCACTGCCCACCGATAAACTCATCTTT. As protein: CALGEPRPSSTPLPTDKLIF.